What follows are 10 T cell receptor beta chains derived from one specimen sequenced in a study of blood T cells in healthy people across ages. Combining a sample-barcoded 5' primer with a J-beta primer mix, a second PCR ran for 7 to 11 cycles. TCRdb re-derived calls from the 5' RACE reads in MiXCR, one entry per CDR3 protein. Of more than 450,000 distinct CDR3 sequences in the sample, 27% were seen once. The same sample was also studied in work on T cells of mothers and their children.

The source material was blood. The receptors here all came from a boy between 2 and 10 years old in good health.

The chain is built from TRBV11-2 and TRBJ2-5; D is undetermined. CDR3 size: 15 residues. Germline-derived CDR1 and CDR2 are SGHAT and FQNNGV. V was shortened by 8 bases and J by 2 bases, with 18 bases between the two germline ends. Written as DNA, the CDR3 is TGTGCCAGCGAAGGCCTAGACGGTGCACAAGAGACCCAGTACTTC. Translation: CASEGLDGAQETQYF. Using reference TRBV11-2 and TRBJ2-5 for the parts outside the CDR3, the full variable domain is EAGVAQSPRYKIIEKRQSVAFWCNPISGHATLYWYQQILGQGPKLLIQFQNNGVVDDSQLPKDRFSAERLKGVDSTLKIQPAKLEDSAVYLCASEGLDGAQETQYFGPGTRLLVL.

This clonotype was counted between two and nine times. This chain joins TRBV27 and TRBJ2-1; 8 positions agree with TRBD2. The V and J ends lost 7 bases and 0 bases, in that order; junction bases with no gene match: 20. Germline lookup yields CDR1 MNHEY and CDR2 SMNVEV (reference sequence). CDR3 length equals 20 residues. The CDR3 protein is CASTLSPGGGGPPSYNEQFF. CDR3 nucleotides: TGTGCCAGCACCTTAAGCCCCGGGGGCGGGGGGCCTCCCTCCTACAATGAGCAGTTCTTC.

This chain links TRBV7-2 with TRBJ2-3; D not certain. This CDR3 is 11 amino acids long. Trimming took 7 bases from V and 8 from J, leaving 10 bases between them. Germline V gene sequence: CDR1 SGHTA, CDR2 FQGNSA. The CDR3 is CASTLLGTQYF. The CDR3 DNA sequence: TGTGCCAGCACCCTTCTCGGTACGCAGTATTTT.

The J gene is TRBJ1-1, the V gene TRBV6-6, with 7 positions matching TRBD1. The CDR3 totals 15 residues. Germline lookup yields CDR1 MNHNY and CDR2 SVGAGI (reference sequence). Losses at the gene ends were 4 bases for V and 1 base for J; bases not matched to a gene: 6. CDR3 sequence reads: CASSSRGGRNTEAFF. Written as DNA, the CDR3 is TGTGCCAGCAGTTCCAGGGGGGGGCGGAACACTGAAGCTTTCTTT.

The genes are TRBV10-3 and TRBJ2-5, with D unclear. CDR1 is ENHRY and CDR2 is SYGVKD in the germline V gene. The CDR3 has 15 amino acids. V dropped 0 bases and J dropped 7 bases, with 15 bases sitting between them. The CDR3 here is CAISESPADSGTQYF. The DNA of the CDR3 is TGTGCCATCAGTGAGTCCCCAGCAGACTCTGGGACCCAGTACTTC.

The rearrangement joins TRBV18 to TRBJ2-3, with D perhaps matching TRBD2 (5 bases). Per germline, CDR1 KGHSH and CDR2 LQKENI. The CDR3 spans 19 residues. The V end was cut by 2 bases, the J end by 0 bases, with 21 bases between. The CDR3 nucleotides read TGTGCCAGCTCACCATGGGATCGGTCACTATGGACTAGCACAGATACGCAGTATTTT. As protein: CASSPWDRSLWTSTDTQYF.

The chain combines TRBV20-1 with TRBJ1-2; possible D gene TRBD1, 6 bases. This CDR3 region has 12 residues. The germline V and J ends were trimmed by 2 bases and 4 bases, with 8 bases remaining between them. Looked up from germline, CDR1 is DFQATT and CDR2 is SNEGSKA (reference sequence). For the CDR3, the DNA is TGCAGTGCTAGACGACAGGCCTATGGCTACACCTTC. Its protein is CSARRQAYGYTF.

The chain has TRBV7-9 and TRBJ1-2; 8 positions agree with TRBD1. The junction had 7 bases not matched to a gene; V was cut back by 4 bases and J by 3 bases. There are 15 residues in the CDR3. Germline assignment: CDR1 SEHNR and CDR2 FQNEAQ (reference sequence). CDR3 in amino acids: CASSYPRQGYYGYTF. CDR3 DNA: TGTGCCAGCAGCTACCCCAGACAGGGGTACTATGGCTACACCTTC.

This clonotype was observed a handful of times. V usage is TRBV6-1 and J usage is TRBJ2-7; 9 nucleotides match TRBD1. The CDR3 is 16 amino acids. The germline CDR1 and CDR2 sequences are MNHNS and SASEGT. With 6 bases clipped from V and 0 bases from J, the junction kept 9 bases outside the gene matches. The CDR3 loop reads CASRSGTGRSSYEQYF. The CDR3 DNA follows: TGTGCCAGCAGATCCGGGACAGGGCGGAGCTCCTACGAGCAGTACTTC.

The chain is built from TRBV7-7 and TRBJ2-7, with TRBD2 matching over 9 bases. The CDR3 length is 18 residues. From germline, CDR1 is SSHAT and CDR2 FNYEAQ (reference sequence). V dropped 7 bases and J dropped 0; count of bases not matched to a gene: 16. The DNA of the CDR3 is TGTGCCAGCATCGCCGGGACTAGCCTCCCCAGGAGCTCCTACGAGCAGTACTTC. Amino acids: CASIAGTSLPRSSYEQYF.